Following are 26 T cell receptor beta chains from one sample sequenced in a study of control samples from healthy donors and cancer patients (dated by TCRdb to 2020 to 2022). The library came from the immunoSEQ multiplex PCR assay. TCRdb holds this immuneACCESS table with in-frame rearrangements only. Some clones are missing; in checked studies, unresolved V genes explain under half, and the rest has no known cause. The table for this sample lists 65,000 to 90,000 clones; roughly 93% of them were counted only once. The ten largest account for 2.5% to 3% of the sample. The sample was blood. The receptors stem from a woman younger than 45 in good health.

V usage is TRBV3-1 (or the pseudogene TRBV3-2) and J usage is TRBJ1-3; no clear D. The V end lost 6 bases, the J end lost 0 bases, and 9 bases lay between the germline ends. The CDR3 runs 14 residues. Germline CDR1 and CDR2: LGHDT and YNNKEL (reference sequence). CDR3 loop: CASRRAYSGNTIYF. The DNA of the CDR3 is TGTGCCAGCAGACGGGCCTACTCTGGAAACACCATATATTTT.

CDR3 residues: CASSLRTGETQYF. CDR3 nucleotide sequence: TGTGCCAGCAGCTTGAGAACGGGTGAGACCCAGTACTTC. The rearrangement links TRBV5-4 to TRBJ2-5; D remains unclear. Germline-derived CDR1 and CDR2 are SGHNT and YYREEE (reference sequence). Between the trimmed V and J ends, which lost 1 base and 5 bases, there was a span of 9 bases. There are 13 residues in the CDR3.

The chain carries TRBV30 and TRBJ1-2; tentatively, D is TRBD1 (5 bases). The V and J ends lost 0 bases and 9 bases respectively, with 14 bases between them. From germline, CDR1 is GTSNPN and CDR2 SVGIG (reference sequence). The CDR3 sequence is 13 residues long. The CDR3 nucleotides are TGTGCCTGGAGTGTAAGGGGAGTTATGAGCTACACCTTC. Translated, it gives CAWSVRGVMSYTF.

The chain joins TRBV2 to TRBJ2-1; no definite D call. This CDR3 is 11 amino acids long. CDR1 and CDR2 from the germline V gene are SNHLY and FYNNEI. Between the trimmed V and J ends, which lost 1 base and 8 bases, there was a span of 3 bases. The CDR3 sequence is CASSEDYEQFF. CDR3 in DNA: TGTGCCAGCAGTGAAGACTATGAGCAGTTCTTC.

This clone was recorded once. This chain joins TRBV7-8 and TRBJ1-4; 7 positions match TRBD1. The CDR3 has 15 residues. Trimming took 0 bases from V and 7 from J; bases not matched to a gene: 5. Germline CDR1 SGHVS, CDR2 FQNEAQ. The CDR3 spells CASSLAQGVSEKLFF. The CDR3 region has the DNA TGTGCCAGCAGCTTAGCGCAGGGGGTTTCTGAAAAACTGTTTTTT.

The CDR3 DNA is TGCGCCAGCAGTGGACTACAGGGCTATCAGCCCCAGCATTTT. It is translated as CASSGLQGYQPQHF. This chain joins TRBV10-1 and TRBJ1-5; tentatively, D is TRBD1 (6 bases). The CDR3 contains 14 residues. Trimming took 4 bases from V and 5 from J, leaving 12 bases between them. The V gene's germline CDR1 is WNHNN and CDR2 SYGVQD (reference sequence).

The rearrangement uses TRBV28 and TRBJ1-2; D gene ambiguous. The V gene lost 7 bases and the J gene lost 4 bases, with 10 bases spanning the gap. The germline V gene has CDR1 MDHEN and CDR2 SYDVKM. The CDR3 has 12 amino acids. For the CDR3, the DNA is TGTGCCAGCACCTCCCGGACCTATGGCTACACCTTC. Its translation: CASTSRTYGYTF.

This chain links TRBV19 with TRBJ1-1; D is ambiguous. This CDR3 spans 13 amino acids. The germline gives CDR1 LNHDA, CDR2 SQIVND (reference sequence). V was trimmed by 5 bases and J by 3 bases, leaving 10 bases between them. The CDR3 sequence is CASSAGRDTEAFF. The CDR3 DNA follows: TGTGCCAGTAGTGCGGGGAGGGACACTGAAGCTTTCTTT. The full variable domain, completed using reference TRBV19 and TRBJ1-1, is DGGITQSPKYLFRKEGQNVTLSCEQNLNHDAMYWYRQDPGQGLRLIYYSQIVNDFQKGDIAEGYSVSREKKESFPLTVTSAQKNPTAFYLCASSAGRDTEAFFGQGTRLTVV.

As DNA, the CDR3 is TGTGCCAGCAGCTTCTCCGGGACTAGCGGTGACGAGCAGTACTTC. Translating it yields CASSFSGTSGDEQYF. This sequence joins TRBV7-3 and TRBJ2-7; 11 positions match TRBD2. The CDR3 contains 15 residues. Germline assignment: CDR1 SGHTA and CDR2 FQGTGA. The J segment lost 5 bases and the V segment lost 3 bases, leaving 6 bases of the junction unmatched.

The chain is built from TRBV7-9 and TRBJ1-2, with 7 nucleotides matching TRBD1. The CDR3 extends over 14 amino acids. Germline CDR1 is SEHNR and CDR2 is FQNEAQ (reference sequence). Trimming cost V 6 bases and J 6 bases; bases outside gene matches: 10. CDR3 DNA sequence: TGTGCCAGCAGTTCTATTACCGGGACAGATGGCTACACCTTC. As protein: CASSSITGTDGYTF.

A single count supports this clone. The chain uses TRBV5-5 and TRBJ2-1; TRBD1 might be the D (5 bases). The CDR3 spans 16 residues. Between the trimmed V and J ends, which lost 3 bases and 0 bases, there was a span of 13 bases. CDR1 and CDR2 from the germline V gene are SGHKS and YYEKEE (reference sequence). For the CDR3, the DNA is TGTGCCAGCAGCTACTTACAGGAAAACTCCTACAATGAGCAGTTCTTC. This translates into CASSYLQENSYNEQFF.

The chain joins TRBV6-5 to TRBJ1-5, with D possibly being TRBD1 (6 bases). Between the trimmed V and J ends, which lost 6 bases and 3 bases, there was a span of 12 bases. CDR3 length equals 14 residues. Germline CDR1 MNHEY, CDR2 SVGAGI. CDR3 sequence (DNA): TGTGCCAGCAGCCCCGGACAGAACAATCAGCCCCAGCATTTT. Residues: CASSPGQNNQPQHF.

This clone was detected a few times. This chain connects TRBV2 to TRBJ2-2; TRBD2 might be the D (5 bases). There are 12 residues in the CDR3. V shed 7 bases and J shed 7 bases, with 10 bases lying between them. Germline-derived CDR1 and CDR2 are SNHLY and FYNNEI. CDR3 coding DNA: TGTGCCAGCAACGGACGGGACGGGGAGCTGTTTTTT. Translation gives CASNGRDGELFF.

The CDR3 sequence: CASSLGGSNTGELFF. CDR3 nucleotides: TGTGCCAGCAGTTTAGGGGGCTCGAACACCGGGGAGCTGTTTTTT. This chain joins TRBV6-5 and TRBJ2-2, with 7 bases matching TRBD1. CDR1 is MNHEY and CDR2 is SVGAGI in the germline V gene. Trimming took 4 bases from V and 0 from J; bases not matched to a gene: 2. This CDR3 contains 15 residues.

As DNA, the CDR3 is TGTGCCAGCAGCTTCCCCGGGGGCAATGGCTACACCTTC. Amino acid sequence: CASSFPGGNGYTF. The chain uses TRBV7-9 and TRBJ1-2; maybe TRBD1 (6 bases). The CDR3 covers 13 residues. Germline CDR1 is SEHNR and CDR2 is FQNEAQ (reference sequence). The V end lost 3 bases, the J end lost 6 bases, and 11 bases lay between the germline ends.

In this sample, this clone turned up a few times. This chain connects TRBV19 to TRBJ1-5, with D possibly being TRBD1 (5 bases). CDR3 length: 19 residues. Germline CDR1 and CDR2: LNHDA and SQIVND (reference sequence). Trimming removed 7 bases from V and 4 bases from J, with 29 bases in between. In nucleotides, the CDR3 is TGTGCCAGTAAAAACATGGGGGGAATGGATCTATTCAGTAATCAGCCCCAGCATTTT. It yields the protein CASKNMGGMDLFSNQPQHF.

The rearrangement uses TRBV3-1 (or the pseudogene TRBV3-2) and TRBJ1-1; a possible D gene is TRBD1 (6 bases). With 5 bases removed from V and 10 bases from J, the gap between germline ends came to 23 bases. CDR1 is LGHDT and CDR2 is YNNKEL in the germline V gene (reference sequence). This CDR3 spans 15 amino acids. The CDR3 sequence is CASSARGGGWIRAFF. The CDR3 DNA follows: TGTGCCAGCAGCGCCCGAGGGGGGGGATGGATAAGAGCTTTCTTT.

The V call is TRBV5-8, the J call TRBJ1-1, with TRBD1 as a possible D gene (5 bases). Germline V gene lookup returns CDR1 SGHTS and CDR2 YDEGEE. Trimming took off 4 bases at V and 5 bases at J, with 21 bases between the two ends. The CDR3 spans 16 residues. The CDR3 region is CASSARGEGARTEAFF. The CDR3 nucleotides read TGTGCCAGCAGCGCACGGGGCGAGGGCGCAAGGACTGAAGCTTTCTTT. The variable domain in full, with the rest retrieved from reference TRBV5-8 and TRBJ1-1, is EAGVTQSPTHLIKTRGQQATLRCSPISGHTSVYWYQQALGLGLQFLLWYDEGEERNRGNFPPRFSGRQFPNYSSELNVNALELEDSALYLCASSARGEGARTEAFFGQGTRLTVV.

The V gene is TRBV10-2, the J gene TRBJ2-3; 8 bases are a match to TRBD2. V lost 6 bases to trimming and J lost 5 bases; unmatched junction nucleotides: 10. The CDR3 totals 15 residues. In germline, CDR1 is WSHSY, CDR2 SAAADI. The CDR3 protein is CASSEGAGGGDTQYF. The CDR3 nucleotides are TGCGCCAGCAGCGAAGGGGCGGGGGGAGGAGATACGCAGTATTTT.

The V call is TRBV28, the J call TRBJ1-5, with TRBD1 matching over 10 bases. This CDR3 is built from 15 residues. Unmatched junction bases numbered 6, after V lost 4 bases and J lost 6 bases. Germline lookup yields CDR1 MDHEN and CDR2 SYDVKM. This chain's CDR3 is CASSYDRGQSQPQHF. The CDR3, as DNA: TGTGCCAGCAGTTACGACAGGGGGCAAAGTCAGCCCCAGCATTTT.

V and J are TRBV5-3 and TRBJ1-5, with D unresolved. TRBV5-3 is flagged as an ORF with uncertain function. With 1 base removed from V and 4 bases from J, the gap between germline ends came to 9 bases. The CDR3 extends over 14 amino acids. The CDR3: CARSLIRPNQPQHF. As DNA, the CDR3 is TGTGCCAGAAGCTTGATAAGACCGAATCAGCCCCAGCATTTT.

This clone was recorded only once. The rearrangement joins TRBV6-5 to TRBJ1-2; TRBD1 might be the D (6 bases). Germline V gives CDR1 MNHEY, CDR2 SVGAGI. The CDR3 loop spans 16 amino acids. V was shortened by 3 bases and J by 4 bases, with 18 bases between the two germline ends. CDR3 DNA: TGTGCCAGCAGTTATCACAACGTCGGGGGCATCTATGGCTACACCTTC. Its translation: CASSYHNVGGIYGYTF.

The gene calls are TRBV7-9 and TRBJ2-7; D is uncertain. V was cut by 5 bases and J by 4 bases, with 9 bases left in between. Germline CDR1 reads SEHNR; CDR2 reads FQNEAQ (reference sequence). The CDR3 contains 12 residues. The CDR3 nucleotides read TGTGCCAGCAGCCTTACCCCGTACGAGCAGTACTTC. It yields the protein CASSLTPYEQYF.

This rearrangement joins TRBV20-1 to TRBJ2-7, with a possible D match to TRBD1 (6 bases). The germline V gene encodes CDR1 DFQATT and CDR2 SNEGSKA (reference sequence). V lost 3 bases and J lost 7, with 19 bases in between. There are 14 residues in the CDR3. The CDR3 sequence: CSASPGHHIGEQYF. The DNA for the CDR3 is TGCAGTGCTAGTCCGGGACACCACATCGGGGAGCAGTACTTC.

A single count supports this clone. V usage is TRBV4-1 and J usage is TRBJ1-1; 7 bases match TRBD1. This CDR3 comprises 14 residues. Germline CDR1 and CDR2: MGHRA and YSYEKL. V dropped 4 bases and J dropped 4; count of bases not matched to a gene: 6. The CDR3 protein is CASSPTGMGTEAFF. The CDR3 nucleotides read TGCGCCAGCAGCCCGACAGGGATGGGCACTGAAGCTTTCTTT.

The J gene is TRBJ2-7, the V gene TRBV2; D ambiguous. With 6 bases removed from V and 6 bases from J, the gap between germline ends came to 15 bases. This CDR3 is built from 13 residues. In germline, CDR1 is SNHLY, CDR2 FYNNEI. The CDR3 DNA reads as TGTGCCAGCAGCCCCATCGGGCCAGGCGAGCAGTACTTC. This encodes CASSPIGPGEQYF.